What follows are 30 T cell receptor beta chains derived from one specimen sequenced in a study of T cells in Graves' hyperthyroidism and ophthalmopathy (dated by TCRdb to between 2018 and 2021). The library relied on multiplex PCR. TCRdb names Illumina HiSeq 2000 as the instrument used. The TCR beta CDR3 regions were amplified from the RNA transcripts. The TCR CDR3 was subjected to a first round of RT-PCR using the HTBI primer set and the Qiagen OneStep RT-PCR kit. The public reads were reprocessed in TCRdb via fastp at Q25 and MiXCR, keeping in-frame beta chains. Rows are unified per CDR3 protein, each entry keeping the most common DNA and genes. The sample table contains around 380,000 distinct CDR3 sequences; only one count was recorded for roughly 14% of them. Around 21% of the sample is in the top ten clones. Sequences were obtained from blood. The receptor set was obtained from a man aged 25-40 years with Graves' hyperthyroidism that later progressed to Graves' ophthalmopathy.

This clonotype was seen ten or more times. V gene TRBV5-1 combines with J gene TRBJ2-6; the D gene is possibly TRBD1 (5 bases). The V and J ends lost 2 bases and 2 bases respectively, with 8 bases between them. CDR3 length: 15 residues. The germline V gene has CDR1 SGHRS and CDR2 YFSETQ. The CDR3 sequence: CASSLQVAGANVLTF. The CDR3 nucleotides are TGCGCCAGCAGCTTACAGGTTGCTGGGGCCAACGTCCTGACTTTC.

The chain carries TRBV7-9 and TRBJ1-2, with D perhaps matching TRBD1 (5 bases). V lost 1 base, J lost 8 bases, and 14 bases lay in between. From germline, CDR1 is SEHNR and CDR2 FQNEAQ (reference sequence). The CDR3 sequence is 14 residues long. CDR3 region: CASSLGFGADGYTF. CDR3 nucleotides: TGTGCCAGCAGCTTAGGTTTCGGGGCCGACGGCTACACCTTC. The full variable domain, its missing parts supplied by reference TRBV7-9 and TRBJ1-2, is DTGVSQNPRHKITKRGQNVTFRCDPISEHNRLYWYRQTLGQGPEFLTYFQNEAQLEKSRLLSDRFSAERPKGSFSTLEIQRTEQGDSAMYLCASSLGFGADGYTFGSGTRLTVV.

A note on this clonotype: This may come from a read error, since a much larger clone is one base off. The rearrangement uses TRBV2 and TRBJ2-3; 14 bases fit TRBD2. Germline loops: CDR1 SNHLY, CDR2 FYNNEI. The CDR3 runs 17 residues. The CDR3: CASSRKGLAGGTDAQYF. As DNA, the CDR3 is TGTGCCAGCAGTCGAAAAGGACTAGCGGGGGGAACAGATGCGCAGTATTTT.

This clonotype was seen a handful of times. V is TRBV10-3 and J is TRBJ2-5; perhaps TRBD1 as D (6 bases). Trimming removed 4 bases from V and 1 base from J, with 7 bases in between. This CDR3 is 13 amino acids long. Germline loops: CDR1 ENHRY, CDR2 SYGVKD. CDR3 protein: CAISVDSQETQYF. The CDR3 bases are TGTGCCATCAGTGTGGACAGCCAAGAGACCCAGTACTTC.

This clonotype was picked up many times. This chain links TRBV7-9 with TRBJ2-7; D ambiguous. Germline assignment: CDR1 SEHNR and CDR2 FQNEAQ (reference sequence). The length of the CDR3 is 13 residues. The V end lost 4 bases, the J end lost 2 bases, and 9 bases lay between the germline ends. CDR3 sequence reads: CASSSILTYEQYF. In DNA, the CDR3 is TGTGCCAGCAGCTCAATACTCACCTACGAGCAGTACTTC.

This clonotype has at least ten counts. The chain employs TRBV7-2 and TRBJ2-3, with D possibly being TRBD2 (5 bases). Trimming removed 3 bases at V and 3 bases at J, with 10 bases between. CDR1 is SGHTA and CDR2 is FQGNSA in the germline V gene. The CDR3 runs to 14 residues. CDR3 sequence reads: CASSFEGRTDTQYF. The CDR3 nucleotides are TGTGCCAGCAGCTTTGAGGGTAGAACAGATACGCAGTATTTT. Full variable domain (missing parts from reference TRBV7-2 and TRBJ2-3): GAGVSQSPSNKVTEKGKDVELRCDPISGHTALYWYRQSLGQGLEFLIYFQGNSAPDKSGLPSDRFSAERTGGSVSTLTIQRTQQEDSAVYLCASSFEGRTDTQYFGPGTRLTVL.

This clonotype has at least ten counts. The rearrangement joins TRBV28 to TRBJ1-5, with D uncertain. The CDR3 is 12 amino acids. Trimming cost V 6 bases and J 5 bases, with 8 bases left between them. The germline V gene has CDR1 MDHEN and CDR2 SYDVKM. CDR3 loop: CASSYRYQPQHF. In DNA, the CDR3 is TGTGCCAGCAGCTACCGGTATCAGCCCCAGCATTTT. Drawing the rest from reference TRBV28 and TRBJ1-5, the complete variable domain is DVKVTQSSRYLVKRTGEKVFLECVQDMDHENMFWYRQDPGLGLRLIYFSYDVKMKEKGDIPEGYSVSREKKERFSLILESASTNQTSMYLCASSYRYQPQHFGDGTRLSIL.

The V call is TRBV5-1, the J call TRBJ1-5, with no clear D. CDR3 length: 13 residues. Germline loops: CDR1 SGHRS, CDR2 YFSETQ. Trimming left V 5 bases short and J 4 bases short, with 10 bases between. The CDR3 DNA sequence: TGCGCCAGCAGGGAGACTGAGAATCAGCCCCAGCATTTT. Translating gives CASRETENQPQHF. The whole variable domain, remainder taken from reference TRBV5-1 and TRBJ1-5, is KAGVTQTPRYLIKTRGQQVTLSCSPISGHRSVSWYQQTPGQGLQFLFEYFSETQRNKGNFPGRFSGRQFSNSRSEMNVSTLELGDSALYLCASRETENQPQHFGDGTRLSIL.

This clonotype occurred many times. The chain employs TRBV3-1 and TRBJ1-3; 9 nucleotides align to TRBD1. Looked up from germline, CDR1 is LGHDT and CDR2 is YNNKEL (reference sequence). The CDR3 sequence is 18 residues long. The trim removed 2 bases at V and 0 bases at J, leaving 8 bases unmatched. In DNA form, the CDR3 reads TGTGCCAGCAGCCAATCTGGACAGGGGACCTTCTCTGGAAACACCATATATTTT. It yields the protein CASSQSGQGTFSGNTIYF.

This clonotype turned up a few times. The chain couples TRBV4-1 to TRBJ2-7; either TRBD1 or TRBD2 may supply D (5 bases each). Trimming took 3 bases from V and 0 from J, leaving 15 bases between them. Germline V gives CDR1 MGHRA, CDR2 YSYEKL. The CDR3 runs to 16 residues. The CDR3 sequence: CASSQSGTYYSYEQYF. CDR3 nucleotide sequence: TGCGCCAGCAGCCAGTCCGGGACGTATTACTCCTACGAGCAGTACTTC.

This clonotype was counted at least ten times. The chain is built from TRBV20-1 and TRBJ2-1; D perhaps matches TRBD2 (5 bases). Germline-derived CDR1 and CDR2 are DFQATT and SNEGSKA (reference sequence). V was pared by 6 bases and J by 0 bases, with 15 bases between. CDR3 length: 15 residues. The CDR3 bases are TGCAGTGCCTCGGAGCGGATCCGCTCCTACAATGAGCAGTTCTTC. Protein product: CSASERIRSYNEQFF.

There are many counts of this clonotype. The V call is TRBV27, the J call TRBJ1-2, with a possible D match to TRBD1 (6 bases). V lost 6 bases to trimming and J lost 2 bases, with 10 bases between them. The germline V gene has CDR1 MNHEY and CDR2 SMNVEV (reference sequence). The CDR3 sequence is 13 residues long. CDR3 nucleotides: TGTGCCAGCAGCGTGGGACAAAACTATGGCTACACCTTC. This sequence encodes CASSVGQNYGYTF.

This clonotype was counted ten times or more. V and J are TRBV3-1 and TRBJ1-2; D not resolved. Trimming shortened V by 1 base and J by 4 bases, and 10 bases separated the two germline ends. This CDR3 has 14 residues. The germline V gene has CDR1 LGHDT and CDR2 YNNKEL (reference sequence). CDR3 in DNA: TGTGCCAGCAGCCAAGGTTGGGTTCGCTATGGCTACACCTTC. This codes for CASSQGWVRYGYTF.

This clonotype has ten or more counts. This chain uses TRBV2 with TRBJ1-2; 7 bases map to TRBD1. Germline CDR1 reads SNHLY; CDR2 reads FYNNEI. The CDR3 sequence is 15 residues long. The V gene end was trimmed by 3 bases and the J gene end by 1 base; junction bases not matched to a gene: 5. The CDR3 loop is CASSEVTGSNYGYTF. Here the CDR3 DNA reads TGTGCCAGCAGTGAGGTGACAGGGAGTAACTATGGCTACACCTTC. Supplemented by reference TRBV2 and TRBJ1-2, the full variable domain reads EPEVTQTPSHQVTQMGQEVILRCVPISNHLYFYWYRQILGQKVEFLVSFYNNEISEKSEIFDDQFSVERPDGSNFTLKIRSTKLEDSAMYFCASSEVTGSNYGYTFGSGTRLTVV.

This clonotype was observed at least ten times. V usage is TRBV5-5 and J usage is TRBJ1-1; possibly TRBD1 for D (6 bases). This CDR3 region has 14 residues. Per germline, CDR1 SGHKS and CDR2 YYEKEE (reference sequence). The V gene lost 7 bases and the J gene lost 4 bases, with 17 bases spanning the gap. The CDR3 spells CASPGHAKITEAFF. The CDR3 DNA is TGTGCCAGCCCGGGACACGCAAAAATCACTGAAGCTTTCTTT.

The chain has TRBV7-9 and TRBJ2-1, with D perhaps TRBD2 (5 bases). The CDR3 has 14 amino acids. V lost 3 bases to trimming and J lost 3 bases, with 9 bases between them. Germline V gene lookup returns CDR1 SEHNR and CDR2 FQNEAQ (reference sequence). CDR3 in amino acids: CASSFGVLYNEQFF. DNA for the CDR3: TGTGCCAGCAGCTTCGGGGTCCTCTACAATGAGCAGTTCTTC.

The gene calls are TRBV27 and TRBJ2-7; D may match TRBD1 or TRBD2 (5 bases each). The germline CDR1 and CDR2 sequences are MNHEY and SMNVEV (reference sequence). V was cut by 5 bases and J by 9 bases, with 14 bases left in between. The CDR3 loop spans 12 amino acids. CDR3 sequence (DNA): TGTGCCAGCAGTCCCGGGGCTCCTTGGCAGTACTTC. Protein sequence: CASSPGAPWQYF.

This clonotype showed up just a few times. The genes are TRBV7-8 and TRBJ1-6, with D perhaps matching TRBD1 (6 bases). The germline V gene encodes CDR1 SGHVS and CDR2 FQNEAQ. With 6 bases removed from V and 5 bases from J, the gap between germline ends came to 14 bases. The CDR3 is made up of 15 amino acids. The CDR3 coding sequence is TGTGCCAGCAGACAGGACAGACTTAATAATTCACCCCTCCACTTT. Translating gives CASRQDRLNNSPLHF. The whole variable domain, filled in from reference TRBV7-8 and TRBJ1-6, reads GAGVSQSPRYKVAKRGQDVALRCDPISGHVSLFWYQQALGQGPEFLTYFQNEAQLDKSGLPSDRFFAERPEGSVSTLKIQRTQQEDSAVYLCASRQDRLNNSPLHFGNGTRLTVT.

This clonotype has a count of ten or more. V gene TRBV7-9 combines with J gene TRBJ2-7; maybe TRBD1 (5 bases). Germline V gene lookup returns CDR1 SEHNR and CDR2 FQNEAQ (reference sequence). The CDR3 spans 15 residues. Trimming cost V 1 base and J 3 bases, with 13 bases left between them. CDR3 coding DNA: TGTGCCAGCAGCTTAGGGGGCCGGAGAGACTACGAGCAGTACTTC. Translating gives CASSLGGRRDYEQYF.

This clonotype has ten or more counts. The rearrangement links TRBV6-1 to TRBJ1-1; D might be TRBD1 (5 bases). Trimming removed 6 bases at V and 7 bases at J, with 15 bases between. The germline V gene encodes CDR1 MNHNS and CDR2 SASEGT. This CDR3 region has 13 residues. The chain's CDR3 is CASRGRGLSEAFF. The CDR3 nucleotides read TGTGCCAGCAGAGGACGGGGCTTAAGTGAAGCTTTCTTT.

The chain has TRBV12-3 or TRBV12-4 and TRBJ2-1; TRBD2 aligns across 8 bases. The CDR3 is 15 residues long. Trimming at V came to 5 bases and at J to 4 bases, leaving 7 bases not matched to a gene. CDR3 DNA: TGTGCCAGCAGTCCGACGGGGGGGCAATACAATGAGCAGTTCTTC. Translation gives CASSPTGGQYNEQFF.

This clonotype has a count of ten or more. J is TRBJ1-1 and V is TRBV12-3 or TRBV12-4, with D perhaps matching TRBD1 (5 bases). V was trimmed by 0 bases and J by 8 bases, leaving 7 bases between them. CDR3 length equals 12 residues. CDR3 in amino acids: CASSLATAEAFF. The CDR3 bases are TGTGCCAGCAGTTTAGCGACAGCAGAAGCTTTCTTT.

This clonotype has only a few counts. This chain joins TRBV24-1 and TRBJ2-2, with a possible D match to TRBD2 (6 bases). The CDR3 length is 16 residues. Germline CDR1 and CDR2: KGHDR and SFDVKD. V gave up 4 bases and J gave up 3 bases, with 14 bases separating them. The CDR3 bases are TGTGCCACCAGTGACCCAAGGCCGGGGGACACCGGGGAGCTGTTTTTT. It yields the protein CATSDPRPGDTGELFF.

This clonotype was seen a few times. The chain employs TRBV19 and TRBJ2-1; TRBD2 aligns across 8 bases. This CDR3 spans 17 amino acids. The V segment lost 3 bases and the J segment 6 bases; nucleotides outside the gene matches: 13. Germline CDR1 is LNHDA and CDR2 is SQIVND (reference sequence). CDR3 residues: CASSIPSSGGISNEQFF. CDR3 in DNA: TGTGCCAGTAGTATCCCTTCCAGCGGGGGTATATCCAATGAGCAGTTCTTC.

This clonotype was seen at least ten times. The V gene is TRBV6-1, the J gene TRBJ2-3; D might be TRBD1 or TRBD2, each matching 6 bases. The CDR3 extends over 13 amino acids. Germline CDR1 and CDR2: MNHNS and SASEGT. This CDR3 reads CAVEGDSTDTQYF. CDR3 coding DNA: TGTGCAGTGGAGGGGGATAGCACAGATACGCAGTATTTT.

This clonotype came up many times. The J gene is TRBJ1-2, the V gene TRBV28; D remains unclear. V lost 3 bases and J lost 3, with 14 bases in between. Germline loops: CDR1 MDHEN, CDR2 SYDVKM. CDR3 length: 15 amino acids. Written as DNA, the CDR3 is TGTGCCAGCAGTTTTTTGCAGGAGCCCCACTATGGCTACACCTTC. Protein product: CASSFLQEPHYGYTF.

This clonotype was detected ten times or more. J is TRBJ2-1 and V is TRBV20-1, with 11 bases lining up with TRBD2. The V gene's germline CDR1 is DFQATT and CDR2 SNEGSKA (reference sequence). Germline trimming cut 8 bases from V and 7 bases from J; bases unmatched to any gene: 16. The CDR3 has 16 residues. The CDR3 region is CSPGGASGGRMNEQFF. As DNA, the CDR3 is TGCAGTCCGGGGGGGGCTAGCGGGGGGCGAATGAATGAGCAGTTCTTC.

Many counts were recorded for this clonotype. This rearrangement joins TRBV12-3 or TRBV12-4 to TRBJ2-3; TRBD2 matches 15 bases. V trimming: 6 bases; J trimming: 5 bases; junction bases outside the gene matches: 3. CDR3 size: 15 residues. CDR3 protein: CASSPGLAGGDTQYF. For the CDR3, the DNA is TGTGCCAGCAGCCCGGGACTAGCGGGGGGAGATACGCAGTATTTT.

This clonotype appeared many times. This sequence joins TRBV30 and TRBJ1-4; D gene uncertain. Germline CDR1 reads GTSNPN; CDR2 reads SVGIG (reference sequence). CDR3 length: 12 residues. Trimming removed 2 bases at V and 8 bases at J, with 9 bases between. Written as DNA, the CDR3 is TGTGCCTGGAGTCCTCATTGGGAAAAACTGTTTTTT. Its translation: CAWSPHWEKLFF.

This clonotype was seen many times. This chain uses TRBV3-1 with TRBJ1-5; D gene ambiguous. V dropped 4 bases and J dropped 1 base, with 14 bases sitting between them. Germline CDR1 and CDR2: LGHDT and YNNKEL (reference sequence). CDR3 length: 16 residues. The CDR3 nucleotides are TGTGCCAGCAGCCCTCCGAGGAAACGGAGCAATCAGCCCCAGCATTTT. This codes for CASSPPRKRSNQPQHF.